Listed below are T cell receptor beta chains from one sample, sequenced in a study of T-cell reconstitution after alpha-beta-depleted transplantation in children. TCRdb reprocessed the PCR reads with MiXCR, giving one entry per CDR3 protein. The sample has around 400,000 distinct CDR3 sequences; just over 20% are singletons. This sample comprised PBMCs from the stem cell graft donor, obtained from the stem cell graft. The receptors here all came from a human donor who donated a stem cell graft to a child with acute myeloid leukemia. The CDR3 runs from the conserved cysteine through the conserved F or W. D genes are given only for firm matches. The listing skips clone size in some rows; elsewhere it reads once, few, many or a size class.

D gene,V gene,J gene,clone size,CDR3 DNA,CDR3 protein
TRBD2,TRBV25-1,TRBJ2-5,many,TGTGCCAGCAGTGAGACTAGCGGGAGGGAGACCCAGTACTTC,CASSETSGRETQYF
-,TRBV12-3/TRBV12-4,TRBJ2-7,-,TGTGCCAGCAGTTTAGCGGCCACTACCTACGAGCAGTACTTC,CASSLAATTYEQYF
TRBD1,TRBV20-1,TRBJ1-1,many,TGCAGTGCTGGACAGGGAGCCGACATGAACACTGAAGCTTTCTTT,CSAGQGADMNTEAFF
-,TRBV28,TRBJ2-1,few,TGTGCCAGCAGGGAGGGCGAAGATGAGCAGTTCTTC,CASREGEDEQFF
TRBD1,TRBV29-1,TRBJ2-7,few,TGCAGCGTGGGTGACAGGGGGTGGTCCTACGAGCAGTACTTC,CSVGDRGWSYEQYF
-,TRBV29-1,TRBJ1-5,many,TGCAGCGTTGCACAGGGAAATGTAGGTCAGCCCCAGCATTTT,CSVAQGNVGQPQHF
TRBD2,TRBV20-1,TRBJ2-1,many,TGCAGGGTTCTAGCGGGAGGGATAGGTGAGCAGTTCTTC,CRVLAGGIGEQFF
-,TRBV15,TRBJ2-5,-,TGTGCCACCAGTTCGGTGGGCAGGTTGGAGACCCAGTACTTC,CATSSVGRLETQYF
-,TRBV29-1,TRBJ2-7,many,TGCAGCGTGGGGGACGGGGACTACGAGCAGTACTTC,CSVGDGDYEQYF
-,TRBV24-1,TRBJ2-1,few,TGTGCCACCAGTGATTCCCCGTTAGCCCGGGGTAGGCAGTACAATGAGCAGTTCTTC,CATSDSPLARGRQYNEQFF
TRBD2,TRBV12-3/TRBV12-4,TRBJ2-3,-,TGTGCCAGCATCAGCCTCTCTAGCGGGATCACAGATACGCAGTATTTT,CASISLSSGITDTQYF
TRBD2,TRBV12-3/TRBV12-4,TRBJ2-7,many,TGTGCCAGCAGGGGACTAGCGGGAGGTCGCGAGCAGTACTTC,CASRGLAGGREQYF
TRBD2,TRBV5-5,TRBJ2-1,-,TGTGCCAGCAGCCCGGGACTACCCTCCTACAATGAGCAGTTCTTC,CASSPGLPSYNEQFF
-,TRBV2,TRBJ1-2,-,TGTGCCAGCAGTGAAGAATCGACAGCCAACTATGGCTACACCTTC,CASSEESTANYGYTF
TRBD2,TRBV29-1,TRBJ2-5,many,TGCAGCTCAATGTCCAGCGGGAGGGAGACCCAGTACTTC,CSSMSSGRETQYF
-,TRBV3-1,TRBJ1-2,few,TGTGCCAGCAGCCCTCAAGAGGGGGGCAAGGGCGGCTCTGGCTACACCTTC,CASSPQEGGKGGSGYTF
-,TRBV4-1,TRBJ2-7,few,TGCGCCAGCAGCCAAGTTCTAGACTACGAGCAGTACTTC,CASSQVLDYEQYF
TRBD1,TRBV29-1,TRBJ2-7,few,TGCAGCGTTGCACAGGGGGGCTCCTACGAGCAGTACTTC,CSVAQGGSYEQYF
TRBD2,TRBV18,TRBJ2-2,few,TGTGCCAGCTCATCGGGACTAGCGGGAACGGGGGAGCTGTTTTTT,CASSSGLAGTGELFF
TRBD2,TRBV28,TRBJ2-7,few,TGTGCCAGCAGACTAGCGGACTACGAGCAGTACTTC,CASRLADYEQYF
-,TRBV3-1,TRBJ2-2,-,TGTGCCAGCAGCCATACAGGGAGGACCGGGGAGCTGTTTTTT,CASSHTGRTGELFF
TRBD2,TRBV12-3/TRBV12-4,TRBJ2-1,many,TGTGCCAGCAGGAGACTAGCGGGGCCCTACAATGAGCAGTTCTTC,CASRRLAGPYNEQFF
-,TRBV12-3/TRBV12-4,TRBJ2-3,few,TGTGCCAGCATCATGCCCGGTAGCACAGATACGCAGTATTTT,CASIMPGSTDTQYF
-,TRBV20-1,TRBJ2-3,-,TGCAGTGCCACCCAAGCCGGCACAGATACGCAGTATTTT,CSATQAGTDTQYF
-,TRBV28,TRBJ2-7,many,TGTGCCAGCAGTTTAAACAGCGCGGGGCAGTACTTC,CASSLNSAGQYF
TRBD1,TRBV7-2,TRBJ2-7,few,TGTGCCAGCAGCTTAGTAGGGGGGGGGACAGGGTACGAGCAGTACTTC,CASSLVGGGTGYEQYF
-,TRBV2,TRBJ2-5,-,TGTGCCAGTACCGGGATTCAAGAGACCCAGTACTTC,CASTGIQETQYF
TRBD2,TRBV25-1,TRBJ2-1,few,TGTGCCAGCAGTCCGGCGGGGGATTACAATGAGCAGTTCTTC,CASSPAGDYNEQFF
-,TRBV20-1,TRBJ2-1,many,TGCAGTGCGGCACGACAGGGAGGCACTTCGTACAATGAGCAGTTCTTC,CSAARQGGTSYNEQFF
-,TRBV6-1,TRBJ2-3,-,TGTGCCAGCAGTGAATTTAGACGGGACCCGAGCACAGATACGCAGTATTTT,CASSEFRRDPSTDTQYF
-,TRBV4-1,TRBJ2-7,few,TGCGCCAGCAGCCAAGCTACCACCTCCTACGAGCAGTACTTC,CASSQATTSYEQYF
TRBD1,TRBV12-3/TRBV12-4,TRBJ1-5,-,TGTGCCAGCAGTTGGGACAGGGGGCAGGATCAGCCCCAGCATTTT,CASSWDRGQDQPQHF
-,TRBV10-3,TRBJ1-1,-,TGTGCCATCAGGGGGGATATGAACACTGAAGCTTTCTTT,CAIRGDMNTEAFF
-,TRBV6-1,TRBJ2-6,-,TGTGCCAGCGAGGGCGGGGACTCTGGGGCCAACGTCCTGACTTTC,CASEGGDSGANVLTF
-,TRBV5-1,TRBJ1-1,-,TGCGCCAGCAGCTTGACAGGACGCCGGACTAATACTGGAGCTTTCTTT,CASSLTGRRTNTGAFF
TRBD1,TRBV5-1,TRBJ2-7,-,TGCGCCAGCAGCGGGACAGGGGGGTCAATCGAGCAGTACTTC,CASSGTGGSIEQYF
-,TRBV28,TRBJ2-7,few,TGTGCCAGCAGTTTAGGCAGGGCAAGCCACGAGCAGTACTTC,CASSLGRASHEQYF
-,TRBV28,TRBJ2-7,few,TGTGCCAGCAGTTTCGCAGGGAACTACGAGCAGTACTTC,CASSFAGNYEQYF
TRBD2,TRBV29-1,TRBJ2-3,many,TGCAGCGGTGGAGGTAGCGGGAGTTTCACAGATACGCAGTATTTT,CSGGGSGSFTDTQYF
-,TRBV7-2,TRBJ2-1,many,TGTGCCAGCAGCTTAGCGGTTACCCCCTACAATGAGCAGTTCTTC,CASSLAVTPYNEQFF
-,TRBV20-1,TRBJ1-3,-,TGCAGTGCTTTCCGTCATGGAGATTTTTCTGGAAACACCATATATTTT,CSAFRHGDFSGNTIYF
-,TRBV9,TRBJ2-1,-,TGTGCCAGCAGCGTAGCTACCCAGGGAAGGCGAGGACACAATGAGCAGTTCTTC,CASSVATQGRRGHNEQFF
-,TRBV7-3,TRBJ1-1,-,TGTGCCAGCAGCTTAAGAAGGAGCACTGAAGCTTTCTTT,CASSLRRSTEAFF
-,TRBV20-1,TRBJ2-1,many,TGCAGTGCTCCTAGAGACTCACCTAACAATGAGCAGTTCTTC,CSAPRDSPNNEQFF
TRBD1,TRBV7-9,TRBJ1-2,-,TGTGCCAGCAGCTCAGGGGGCTGGGACTATGGCTACACCTTC,CASSSGGWDYGYTF
-,TRBV20-1,TRBJ1-1,-,TGCAGTGCTCACCAAGGTCAGGGAAACACTGAAGCTTTCTTT,CSAHQGQGNTEAFF
-,TRBV11-2,TRBJ2-1,few,TGTGCCAGCAGCTTAGTCCCGGGCGGTAATGAGCAGTTCTTC,CASSLVPGGNEQFF
-,TRBV3-1,TRBJ2-5,-,TGTGCCAGCAGCCCCAGCGGTTCCGAGACCCAGTACTTC,CASSPSGSETQYF
-,TRBV10-3,TRBJ2-5,many,TGTGCCATCCGGGGTAGCTCTCAGGGAGAGACCCAGTACTTC,CAIRGSSQGETQYF
-,TRBV7-2,TRBJ2-7,few,TGTGCCAGCAGCCCGAGACTAGGAGTAGGCGAGCAGTACTTC,CASSPRLGVGEQYF
TRBD2,TRBV2,TRBJ2-3,-,TGTGCCAGCAGGCTAAGGACTAGCGGGAGCTATACGCAGTATTTT,CASRLRTSGSYTQYF